These 30 T cell receptor beta chains were sequenced from one sample in a study of blood T cell repertoires in COVID-19. Method: immunoSEQ multiplex PCR; TCRdb's copy keeps in-frame clones and lacks some. This table has about 480,000 clones, over 75% appearing once. The specimen sequenced was PBMCs or T cells enriched from blood (not recorded which). These receptors were obtained from a woman in her 40s who had recovered from COVID-19.

This clone was seen just once. The chain is built from TRBV6-5 and TRBJ1-2, with TRBD1 identical over 10 bases. Trimming cost V 2 bases and J 0 bases; bases outside gene matches: 3. The germline V gene has CDR1 MNHEY and CDR2 SVGAGI. The CDR3 sequence is 16 residues long. The CDR3 DNA reads TGTGCCAGCAGTTACGGGGACAGGGGTACTAACTATGGCTACACCTTC. Encoded protein: CASSYGDRGTNYGYTF.

V is TRBV15 and J is TRBJ1-5; possible D gene TRBD1, 6 bases. Trimming pared 0 bases from V and 6 bases from J, leaving 12 bases between. The germline V gene encodes CDR1 LNHNV and CDR2 YYDKDF (reference sequence). The CDR3 totals 15 residues. CDR3 loop: CATSRDRGGSQPQHF. CDR3 DNA: TGTGCCACCAGCAGAGATAGGGGGGGTTCTCAGCCCCAGCATTTT.

The chain couples TRBV3-1 (or the pseudogene TRBV3-2) to TRBJ1-2; 11 positions agree with TRBD1. The CDR3 totals 17 residues. The germline gives CDR1 LGHDT, CDR2 YNNKEL (reference sequence). Trimming took 4 bases from V and 4 from J; bases not matched to a gene: 11. The CDR3 spells CASSRAGTGGSSYGYTF. In DNA, the CDR3 is TGTGCCAGCAGCCGAGCCGGGACAGGGGGTTCGAGCTATGGCTACACCTTC.

This clone was seen a single time. The gene calls are TRBV10-3 and TRBJ1-2; possibly TRBD1 for D (5 bases). The length of the CDR3 is 14 residues. CDR1 and CDR2 (germline): ENHRY, SYGVKD. Trimming shortened V by 6 bases and J by 5 bases, and 16 bases separated the two germline ends. In DNA form, the CDR3 reads TGTGCCATCAGAAAAGCGGGGGAGAGTTATGGCTACACCTTC. It yields the protein CAIRKAGESYGYTF.

The chain recombines TRBV27 with TRBJ1-5, with 7 bases that match TRBD1. Germline values: CDR1 MNHEY, CDR2 SMNVEV (reference sequence). V lost 6 bases and J lost 2; bases outside the gene matches: 4. The CDR3 covers 14 residues. The CDR3, as DNA: TGTGCCAGCAGCATCGACAGGGGCAATCAGCCCCAGCATTTT. Its translation: CASSIDRGNQPQHF.

CDR3 protein: CASSSQRETTYNEQFF. The DNA for the CDR3 is TGTGCCAGCAGCTCACAGCGGGAGACCACCTACAATGAGCAGTTCTTC. V is TRBV7-8 and J is TRBJ2-1; TRBD2 matches 8 bases. The CDR3 loop spans 16 amino acids. The junction had 7 bases not matched to a gene; V was cut back by 4 bases and J by 2 bases. Germline lookup yields CDR1 SGHVS and CDR2 FQNEAQ.

This clone was detected a few times. The CDR3 DNA is TGTGCCAGCAACCCGGGACAGTCCTATGGCTACACCTTC. It yields the protein CASNPGQSYGYTF. The chain couples TRBV12-3 or TRBV12-4 to TRBJ1-2; 7 nucleotides agree with TRBD1. The CDR3 sequence is 13 residues long. Losses at the gene ends were 7 bases for V and 4 bases for J; bases not matched to a gene: 6.

Notes on this clone: Other DNA sequences in the same sample also yield this CDR3. The chain employs TRBV6-5 and TRBJ2-7; a weak D match, TRBD2 (5 bases). The germline V gene encodes CDR1 MNHEY and CDR2 SVGAGI. This CDR3 has 15 amino acids. Trimming cost V 2 bases and J 1 base, with 12 bases left between them. The CDR3 here is CASSYAASGSYEQYF. CDR3 coding DNA: TGTGCCAGCAGTTACGCGGCCAGCGGATCCTACGAGCAGTACTTC.

V is TRBV5-4 and J is TRBJ2-5; unclear D gene. V lost 0 bases to trimming and J lost 9 bases, with 6 bases between them. CDR1 SGHNT and CDR2 YYREEE come from the germline V gene (reference sequence). There are 11 residues in the CDR3. The CDR3 loop is CASSLEAAQYF. The CDR3 DNA is TGTGCCAGCAGCTTGGAGGCGGCCCAGTACTTC.

The chain is built from TRBV7-9 and TRBJ2-7; 8 bases map to TRBD1. Germline CDR1 is SEHNR and CDR2 is FQNEAQ (reference sequence). This CDR3 spans 14 amino acids. The J segment lost 3 bases and the V segment lost 5 bases, leaving 6 bases of the junction unmatched. This CDR3 reads CASSPRDRLYEQYF. The CDR3 nucleotides read TGTGCCAGCAGCCCCCGGGACAGGCTCTACGAGCAGTACTTC.

The chain recombines TRBV6-5 with TRBJ2-3; tentative D call: TRBD2 (5 bases). This CDR3 has 14 amino acids. Per the germline V gene, CDR1 is MNHEY and CDR2 is SVGAGI. V shed 5 bases and J shed 2 bases, with 11 bases lying between them. This chain's CDR3 is CASSPRTYTDTQYF. In DNA form, the CDR3 reads TGTGCCAGCAGTCCCCGGACTTACACAGATACGCAGTATTTT.

The rearrangement joins TRBV19 to TRBJ2-1; weak D call: TRBD2 (7 bases). This CDR3 spans 23 amino acids. Germline CDR1 and CDR2: LNHDA and SQIVND (reference sequence). The V end lost 9 bases, the J end lost 0 bases, and 39 bases lay between the germline ends. DNA for the CDR3: TGTGCCAGACCTAACCTCCTCCGGGGGGCGCGTGGGGGGCCTCCGAGCTCCTACAATGAGCAGTTCTTC. Residues: CARPNLLRGARGGPPSSYNEQFF.

V gene TRBV27 combines with J gene TRBJ2-2; maybe TRBD2 (5 bases). Trimming cost V 7 bases and J 6 bases, with 9 bases left between them. Germline V CDR1 and CDR2: MNHEY, SMNVEV (reference sequence). The CDR3 extends over 12 amino acids. CDR3 region: CASKRGPGELFF. CDR3 in DNA: TGTGCCAGCAAACGGGGTCCCGGGGAGCTGTTTTTT.

This rearrangement joins TRBV7-9 to TRBJ2-5, with no clear D. The germline CDR1 and CDR2 sequences are SEHNR and FQNEAQ (reference sequence). Trimming left V 1 base short and J 3 bases short, with 15 bases between. There are 16 residues in the CDR3. CDR3 region: CASSLGAPRLEETQYF. In DNA form, the CDR3 reads TGTGCCAGCAGCTTAGGAGCGCCGAGGCTTGAAGAGACCCAGTACTTC. The full variable domain, completed using reference TRBV7-9 and TRBJ2-5, is DTGVSQNPRHKITKRGQNVTFRCDPISEHNRLYWYRQTLGQGPEFLTYFQNEAQLEKSRLLSDRFSAERPKGSFSTLEIQRTEQGDSAMYLCASSLGAPRLEETQYFGPGTRLLVL.

CDR3 protein: CASSPGTGPHYGYTF. The CDR3 region has the DNA TGTGCCAGCTCACCAGGGACAGGGCCCCACTATGGCTACACCTTC. The chain links TRBV18 to TRBJ1-2; TRBD1 matches at 9 bases. V trimming: 2 bases; J trimming: 3 bases; junction bases outside the gene matches: 4. This CDR3 spans 15 amino acids. Germline CDR1 and CDR2: KGHSH and LQKENI.

The V gene is TRBV7-9, the J gene TRBJ2-7; 7 bases map to TRBD1. After removal of 6 bases from V and 5 bases from J, the junction contained 10 bases not matched to a gene. Germline lookup yields CDR1 SEHNR and CDR2 FQNEAQ (reference sequence). The CDR3 length is 14 residues. The CDR3 here is CASSSGRGIHEQYF. The CDR3 DNA follows: TGTGCCAGCAGTTCTGGCAGGGGGATACACGAGCAGTACTTC.

The CDR3 is CASSTRGMYGSGTDEQFF. CDR3 sequence (DNA): TGTGCCAGCAGCACCCGAGGGATGTACGGTAGCGGGACGGATGAGCAGTTCTTC. This chain joins TRBV5-5 and TRBJ2-1; 8 bases agree with TRBD2. The CDR3 sequence is 18 residues long. Germline assignment: CDR1 SGHKS and CDR2 YYEKEE (reference sequence). Trimming cost V 4 bases and J 8 bases; bases outside gene matches: 20.

V is TRBV10-1 and J is TRBJ2-2; unclear D gene. V shed 2 bases and J shed 1 base, with 5 bases lying between them. The germline CDR1 and CDR2 sequences are WNHNN and SYGVQD (reference sequence). CDR3 length: 14 residues. The CDR3 DNA sequence: TGCGCCAGCAGTGAGATTCAGAACACCGGGGAGCTGTTTTTT. Protein: CASSEIQNTGELFF.

This clone occurred a few times. This chain links TRBV7-2 with TRBJ1-5; possibly TRBD1 for D (5 bases). This CDR3 is built from 15 residues. Germline V gene data show CDR1 as SGHTA and CDR2 as FQGNSA. Trimming cost V 5 bases and J 5 bases, with 16 bases left between them. This CDR3 is CASSPVQGWDQPQHF. The CDR3 coding sequence is TGTGCCAGCAGCCCAGTCCAGGGCTGGGATCAGCCCCAGCATTTT.

The chain uses TRBV6-2 or TRBV6-3 and TRBJ1-1; D is unclear. Germline CDR1 is MNHEY and CDR2 is SVGEGT. This CDR3 has 12 residues. Trimming pared 0 bases from V and 7 bases from J, leaving 6 bases between. CDR3 in amino acids: CASSYSRNEAFF. The CDR3 DNA reads as TGTGCCAGCAGTTACTCGAGAAATGAAGCTTTCTTT.

The rearrangement uses TRBV4-3 and TRBJ2-7; D possibly corresponds to TRBD1 (9 bases). Germline lookup yields CDR1 LGHNA and CDR2 YSLEER. V lost 2 bases, J lost 2 bases, and 22 bases lay in between. The CDR3 covers 18 residues. The CDR3 DNA reads TGCGCCAGCAGCCAAACCCCAGCGGGGGACAGGGCGGCCTACGAGCAGTACTTC. Protein sequence: CASSQTPAGDRAAYEQYF.

This clone was recorded once. The chain is built from TRBV5-8 and TRBJ2-3, with D perhaps TRBD1 (5 bases). Trimming shortened V by 0 bases and J by 8 bases, and 10 bases separated the two germline ends. The germline V gene encodes CDR1 SGHTS and CDR2 YDEGEE. The CDR3 consists of 13 residues. The CDR3, as DNA: TGTGCCAGCAGCTTGGAGGGGCTGGCTACGCAGTATTTT. Translating it yields CASSLEGLATQYF. Drawing the rest from reference TRBV5-8 and TRBJ2-3, the complete variable domain is EAGVTQSPTHLIKTRGQQATLRCSPISGHTSVYWYQQALGLGLQFLLWYDEGEERNRGNFPPRFSGRQFPNYSSELNVNALELEDSALYLCASSLEGLATQYFGPGTRLTVL.

V usage is TRBV2 and J usage is TRBJ1-1, with D perhaps matching TRBD1 (6 bases). This CDR3 spans 14 amino acids. The germline CDR1 and CDR2 sequences are SNHLY and FYNNEI. V was trimmed by 6 bases and J by 4 bases, leaving 15 bases between them. Written as DNA, the CDR3 is TGTGCCAGCAGCCTAACAGGGCGTAGCACTGAAGCTTTCTTT. This sequence encodes CASSLTGRSTEAFF.

Worth noting for this clone: The sample has other DNA sequences that encode this CDR3 too. The chain has TRBV18 and TRBJ1-6, with 7 bases identical to TRBD1. Germline loops: CDR1 KGHSH, CDR2 LQKENI. This CDR3 contains 14 residues. The V gene end was trimmed by 6 bases and the J gene end by 9 bases; junction bases not matched to a gene: 8. CDR3 in amino acids: CASSQGGALSPLHF. The CDR3 DNA reads TGTGCCAGCTCCCAGGGGGGTGCGCTTTCACCCCTCCACTTT.

In its sample, this clone was seen once. The chain recombines TRBV2 with TRBJ2-6; 8 bases fit TRBD1. This CDR3 has 17 amino acids. The junction had 7 bases not matched to a gene; V was cut back by 5 bases and J by 1 base. Germline V gives CDR1 SNHLY, CDR2 FYNNEI. The CDR3 DNA sequence: TGTGCCAGCAGTACAAGACAGGGGAGGTCTGGGGCCAACGTCCTGACTTTC. Its translation is CASSTRQGRSGANVLTF.

The V call is TRBV7-9, the J call TRBJ1-2; the match to TRBD1 covers 7 bases. V trimming: 6 bases; J trimming: 7 bases; junction bases outside the gene matches: 11. This CDR3 is 14 amino acids long. The germline V gene encodes CDR1 SEHNR and CDR2 FQNEAQ (reference sequence). The CDR3 loop reads CASSHDLGQAGYTF. Here the CDR3 DNA reads TGTGCCAGCAGTCATGACTTAGGACAGGCTGGCTACACCTTC.

This chain links TRBV13 with TRBJ1-1; no firm D call. CDR1 PRHDT and CDR2 FYEKMQ come from the germline V gene (reference sequence). CDR3 length equals 13 residues. The V gene lost 5 bases and the J gene lost 0 bases, with 7 bases spanning the gap. CDR3 protein: CASSTLMNTEAFF. DNA of the CDR3: TGTGCCAGCAGCACCCTAATGAACACTGAAGCTTTCTTT.

The table lists this clone with a count of one. The chain couples TRBV9 to TRBJ2-3, with D unresolved. This CDR3 has 15 amino acids. Trimming pared 1 base from V and 0 bases from J, leaving 9 bases between. The germline gives CDR1 SGDLS, CDR2 YYNGEE. The CDR3 sequence is CASSVSAVSTDTQYF. DNA of the CDR3: TGTGCCAGCAGCGTATCGGCGGTAAGCACAGATACGCAGTATTTT.

The CDR3: CASSSLGLARGTAQYF. The CDR3 region has the DNA TGTGCCAGCAGCTCCCTGGGACTAGCGCGGGGCACAGCGCAGTATTTT. The V gene is TRBV13, the J gene TRBJ2-3, with 10 bases aligning to TRBD2. This CDR3 is built from 16 residues. J gave up 10 bases and V 4 bases, and 14 bases lay outside the gene matches. The germline V gene has CDR1 PRHDT and CDR2 FYEKMQ (reference sequence). The full variable domain, with the rest looked up from reference TRBV13 and TRBJ2-3, is AAGVIQSPRHLIKEKRETATLKCYPIPRHDTVYWYQQGPGQDPQFLISFYEKMQSDKGSIPDRFSAQQFSDYHSELNMSSLELGDSALYFCASSSLGLARGTAQYFGPGTRLTVL.

The rearrangement uses TRBV7-6 and TRBJ2-6, with 8 nucleotides matching TRBD1. The CDR3 sequence is 18 residues long. The junction had 9 bases not matched to a gene; V was cut back by 5 bases and J by 0 bases. Germline lookup yields CDR1 SGHVS and CDR2 FNYEAQ. CDR3 amino acids: CASSLFQGAFSGANVLTF. For the CDR3, the DNA is TGTGCCAGCAGCCTCTTTCAGGGGGCCTTCTCTGGGGCCAACGTCCTGACTTTC.